This is a list of T cell receptor beta chains from one sample in a study of T-cell memory formation after mild COVID-19. TCRdb re-called the 5' RACE reads through MiXCR, storing one row per CDR3 protein. Of under 300,000 distinct CDR3 sequences listed, roughly 17% are singletons. Input material: PBMCs or a T cell subset sorted from them (not recorded which). Receptors were obtained from a man aged 18 to 30 who had mild COVID-19 (a few samples of this study predate the infection). Cell type and time point are not known. The CDR3 runs from the conserved cysteine through the conserved F or W. The D gene is left open where the match is weak. Only part of the rows carry a size: once, few, many, or a class if the clone is expanded.

J	D	V	size	CDR3	DNA
TRBJ1-5	.	TRBV15	.	CATSRDRQGNQPQHF	TGTGCCACCAGCAGAGATAGACAGGGCAATCAGCCCCAGCATTTT
TRBJ1-3	.	TRBV20-1	few	CSARDPGDSGNTIYF	TGCAGTGCTCGAGACCCGGGGGACTCTGGAAACACCATATATTTT
TRBJ2-3	TRBD1	TRBV5-6	few	CASSLGGQNTQYF	TGTGCCAGCAGCTTGGGGGGACAGAATACGCAGTATTTT
TRBJ1-5	TRBD1	TRBV4-3	few	CASSREQGGGNQPQHF	TGCGCCAGCAGCCGGGAACAGGGGGGAGGCAATCAGCCCCAGCATTTT
TRBJ2-1	TRBD2	TRBV7-9	.	CASSRWRGSSYNEQFF	TGTGCCAGCAGCCGCTGGCGGGGGAGCTCCTACAATGAGCAGTTCTTC
TRBJ2-5	TRBD2	TRBV19	few	CASSTLLTSGQETQYF	TGTGCCAGTAGTACCCTGTTGACTAGCGGACAAGAGACCCAGTACTTC
TRBJ1-2	.	TRBV7-9	.	CASSFTLNREDYGYTF	TGTGCCAGCAGCTTCACGCTTAACAGGGAGGACTATGGCTACACCTTC
TRBJ1-1	.	TRBV20-1	few	CSARDQGVPRAGTEAFF	TGCAGTGCTAGAGATCAAGGGGTCCCCCGAGCAGGCACTGAAGCTTTCTTT
TRBJ1-1	TRBD1	TRBV4-1	.	CASSQLPGGTEAFF	TGCGCCAGCAGCCAACTTCCAGGGGGTACTGAAGCTTTCTTT
TRBJ2-2	TRBD2	TRBV24-1	medium-sized	CATSDLAGDTGELFF	TGTGCCACCAGTGATTTAGCGGGGGACACCGGGGAGCTGTTTTTT
TRBJ2-3	.	TRBV5-6	many	CASSLGPPEDWGTDTQYF	TGTGCCAGCAGCTTGGGTCCCCCCGAGGACTGGGGCACAGATACGCAGTATTTT
TRBJ2-2	.	TRBV9	.	CASSVGWGGTGELFF	TGTGCCAGCAGCGTCGGCTGGGGCGGCACCGGGGAGCTGTTTTTT
TRBJ1-5	TRBD1	TRBV7-2	once	CASSLRDSHLFHQPQHF	TGTGCCAGCAGCTTACGGGACAGCCACCTCTTCCATCAGCCCCAGCATTTT
TRBJ2-7	TRBD2	TRBV9	few	CASSVLPGLAGGEQYF	TGTGCCAGCAGCGTCCTACCGGGACTAGCGGGGGGCGAGCAGTACTTC
TRBJ1-5	TRBD1	TRBV7-8	many	CASSPRQGGFHQPQHF	TGTGCCAGCAGCCCCCGACAGGGCGGTTTTCATCAGCCCCAGCATTTT
TRBJ2-5	.	TRBV7-2	few	CASSSLSFRETQYF	TGTGCCAGCAGCAGCTTATCTTTCCGAGAGACCCAGTACTTC
TRBJ1-6	.	TRBV7-3	.	CASSRRQAQVHYSPLHF	TGTGCCAGCAGCCGGAGACAGGCCCAAGTGCATTATTCACCCCTCCACTTT
TRBJ2-1	TRBD1	TRBV5-1	few	CASSAGTEYFNEQFF	TGCGCCAGCAGCGCCGGGACAGAATACTTCAATGAGCAGTTCTTC
TRBJ1-5	.	TRBV6-2/TRBV6-3	.	CASSPRQGSNQPQHF	TGTGCCAGCAGCCCACGGCAGGGTAGCAATCAGCCCCAGCATTTT
TRBJ2-5	.	TRBV12-3/TRBV12-4	.	CASSPQRAARETQYF	TGTGCCAGCAGTCCGCAGAGGGCTGCCCGGGAGACCCAGTACTTC
TRBJ2-2	TRBD1	TRBV5-5	many	CASTKKQGRDTGELFF	TGTGCCAGCACCAAGAAACAGGGGCGAGACACCGGGGAGCTGTTTTTT
TRBJ1-6	TRBD1	TRBV6-5	few	CASSRAYRGNSPLHF	TGTGCCAGCAGTAGAGCCTACAGGGGTAATTCACCCCTCCACTTT
TRBJ1-5	TRBD1	TRBV28	.	CASRTTGFGNQPQHF	TGTGCCAGCAGGACGACAGGGTTCGGTAATCAGCCCCAGCATTTT
TRBJ1-1	.	TRBV5-1	few	CASSLDWGERTEAFF	TGCGCCAGCAGCTTGGACTGGGGGGAGCGCACTGAAGCTTTCTTT
TRBJ2-2	TRBD2	TRBV18	.	CAARAGANTGELFF	TGTGCCGCTAGAGCGGGAGCGAACACCGGGGAGCTGTTTTTT
TRBJ2-3	TRBD2	TRBV5-1	.	CASSLVAGGQADTQYF	TGCGCCAGCAGCTTGGTTGCGGGGGGGCAGGCAGATACGCAGTATTTT
TRBJ2-7	TRBD2	TRBV11-2	.	CASSSPIAGVHEQYF	TGTGCCAGCAGCTCACCTATAGCGGGAGTCCACGAGCAGTACTTC
TRBJ1-4	TRBD1	TRBV15	few	CATSSRDRGHEKLFF	TGTGCCACCAGCAGCCGGGACAGGGGGCATGAAAAACTGTTTTTT
TRBJ2-3	TRBD2	TRBV7-3	.	CASSSLAGGFTDTQYF	TGTGCCAGCAGCTCCCTAGCGGGGGGATTCACAGATACGCAGTATTTT
TRBJ2-3	TRBD1	TRBV6-2/TRBV6-3	.	CASSPRQGKDTQYF	TGTGCCAGCAGTCCCAGACAGGGGAAAGATACGCAGTATTTT
TRBJ2-6	.	TRBV5-5	few	CASSFGGANVLTF	TGTGCCAGCAGCTTCGGTGGGGCCAACGTCCTGACTTTC
TRBJ2-7	.	TRBV10-2	.	CASRQYEQYF	TGCGCCAGCAGGCAGTACGAGCAGTACTTC
TRBJ1-3	.	TRBV3-1	.	CASSHVRDGNTIYF	TGTGCCAGCAGCCATGTCCGGGACGGAAACACCATATATTTT
TRBJ1-2	.	TRBV7-9	few	CASSQARGGNGYGYTF	TGTGCCAGCAGTCAAGCCCGGGGGGGGAACGGCTATGGCTACACCTTC
TRBJ1-4	.	TRBV7-9	few	CASSLQTGTHEKLFF	TGTGCCAGCAGCCTTCAAACAGGGACACATGAAAAACTGTTTTTT
TRBJ2-7	TRBD2	TRBV6-2/TRBV6-3	few	CASSAGGFYEQYF	TGTGCCAGCAGCGCGGGGGGGTTCTACGAGCAGTACTTC
TRBJ2-3	TRBD2	TRBV29-1	.	CSVERRGAAADTQYF	TGCAGCGTTGAAAGGCGGGGGGCGGCGGCAGATACGCAGTATTTT
TRBJ1-3	.	TRBV7-8	many	CASSLAQGGGGGNTIYF	TGTGCCAGCAGCTTAGCGCAGGGCGGGGGTGGTGGAAACACCATATATTTT
TRBJ2-5	.	TRBV28	many	CASSRETQYF	TGTGCCAGCAGCCGGGAGACCCAGTACTTC
TRBJ2-5	TRBD2	TRBV6-5	many	CASSALGRGGQETQYF	TGTGCCAGCAGTGCCCTAGGACGGGGGGGCCAAGAGACCCAGTACTTC
TRBJ2-5	.	TRBV2	few	CASMRQETQYF	TGTGCCAGCATGAGGCAAGAGACCCAGTACTTC
TRBJ2-1	.	TRBV7-2	.	CASSFPRGYNEQFF	TGTGCCAGCAGCTTTCCGCGGGGATACAATGAGCAGTTCTTC
TRBJ1-1	.	TRBV20-1	.	CSVPTGTWSMGAFF	TGCAGTGTTCCCACCGGGACATGGTCAATGGGGGCTTTCTTT
TRBJ2-1	.	TRBV11-1	.	CASSLTTTREQFF	TGTGCCAGCAGCCTCACGACTACCAGAGAGCAGTTCTTC
TRBJ1-2	.	TRBV20-1	.	CSARVRVNYGYTF	TGCAGTGCTAGAGTACGGGTTAACTATGGCTACACCTTC
TRBJ2-3	.	TRBV5-5	many	CASIPALRADTQYF	TGTGCCAGCATCCCGGCACTACGTGCGGATACGCAGTATTTT
TRBJ1-6	.	TRBV7-2	.	CASRFPNSPLHF	TGTGCCAGCAGATTTCCCAATTCACCCCTCCACTTT
TRBJ1-5	.	TRBV7-9	few	CASSHLLTGNGNQPQHF	TGTGCCAGCAGCCATCTCCTTACAGGGAATGGCAATCAGCCCCAGCATTTT
TRBJ1-1	TRBD1	TRBV2	few	CASTGGWTEAFF	TGTGCCAGTACAGGGGGCTGGACTGAAGCTTTCTTT
TRBJ1-2	TRBD1	TRBV29-1	.	CSVGGAGGYGYTF	TGCAGCGTTGGAGGGGCAGGGGGCTATGGCTACACCTTC
TRBJ2-3	.	TRBV20-1	few	CSAREDTDTQYF	TGCAGTGCTAGAGAAGACACAGATACGCAGTATTTT
TRBJ2-5	TRBD2	TRBV7-2	many	CASSLGTASGQETQYF	TGTGCCAGCAGCTTAGGAACGGCTAGCGGCCAAGAGACCCAGTACTTC
TRBJ2-1	.	TRBV7-9	.	CASSPWATQSHEQFF	TGTGCCAGCAGCCCATGGGCCACTCAGTCCCATGAGCAGTTCTTC
TRBJ1-2	.	TRBV3-1	few	CASSPFSGIPGGYTF	TGTGCCAGCAGCCCTTTCTCCGGGATCCCAGGAGGCTACACCTTC
TRBJ2-3	.	TRBV6-1	.	CASTGLTDTQYF	TGTGCCAGCACGGGACTTACAGATACGCAGTATTTT
TRBJ1-2	.	TRBV6-6	once	CASSRPQGGRVYGYTF	TGTGCCAGCAGCAGACCCCAGGGAGGGCGAGTCTATGGCTACACCTTC
TRBJ1-2	.	TRBV20-1	.	CSARERGTLYGYTF	TGCAGTGCTAGAGAGCGGGGAACGCTCTATGGCTACACCTTC
TRBJ1-2	.	TRBV20-1	few	CSASFGGPSYGYTF	TGCAGTGCTTCATTTGGGGGGCCTAGCTATGGCTACACCTTC
TRBJ2-3	TRBD2	TRBV5-1	.	CASSGGAGGAEDTQYF	TGCGCCAGCAGCGGGGGAGCGGGGGGAGCGGAAGATACGCAGTATTTT
TRBJ2-2	.	TRBV12-3/TRBV12-4	many	CASSPGLAGELFF	TGTGCCAGCAGCCCCGGTTTGGCCGGGGAGCTGTTTTTT